The rows below give T cell receptor beta chains drawn from one sample of a study of T cell repertoires in cytomegalovirus infection. MiXCR, run by TCRdb on the reads, gives a single entry per CDR3 protein. The top ten clones hold roughly 4.5% of a sample with fewer than 350,000 distinct CDR3 sequences, around 9.5% of them seen once. The sample was PBMCs. The receptors shown here come from a human donor in good health (CMV status not recorded). Some clones in this sample may be carry-over from other donors' samples. The CDR3 runs from the conserved cysteine through the conserved F or W. D genes are given only for firm matches. Not all rows give a size; the values are once, few, many and, for expanded clones, a class.

TRBV2	TRBJ1-5	NA	NA	CASSPNRDQPQHF	TGTGCCAGCAGTCCTAACAGGGACCAGCCCCAGCATTTT
TRBV6-2/TRBV6-3	TRBJ2-7	NA	TRBD2	CASSYYRTSGAYEQYF	TGTGCCAGCAGTTACTACCGGACTAGCGGGGCCTACGAGCAGTACTTC
TRBV11-2	TRBJ2-1	many	NA	CASSLGQPGSNEQFF	TGTGCCAGCAGCTTAGGACAGCCAGGATCCAATGAGCAGTTCTTC
TRBV19	TRBJ1-5	many	NA	CATRGEVNSNQPQHF	TGTGCCACCCGAGGGGAGGTTAATAGCAATCAGCCCCAGCATTTT
TRBV10-3	TRBJ2-5	once	NA	CAIGGRAGGAPETQYF	TGTGCCATCGGTGGACGCGCAGGGGGGGCCCCAGAGACCCAGTACTTC
TRBV6-2/TRBV6-3	TRBJ2-7	few	TRBD1	CASTGQGRTYEQYF	TGTGCCAGCACCGGACAGGGGCGGACCTACGAGCAGTACTTC
TRBV4-1	TRBJ2-1	few	NA	CASSQDNVGGSYNEQFF	TGCGCCAGCAGCCAAGACAACGTCGGTGGTTCCTACAATGAGCAGTTCTTC
TRBV7-8	TRBJ2-7	many	NA	CASSLSPEGPYEQYF	TGTGCCAGCAGCTTAAGCCCTGAGGGACCCTACGAGCAGTACTTC
TRBV11-2	TRBJ2-3	many	NA	CASSSSSTDTQYF	TGTGCCAGCAGCAGCAGCAGCACAGATACGCAGTATTTT
TRBV12-3/TRBV12-4	TRBJ2-7	few	NA	CASRADSGSGNEQYF	TGTGCCAGCAGGGCTGACTCAGGGAGTGGAAACGAGCAGTACTTC
TRBV13	TRBJ1-2	few	NA	CASSSMAGNGYTF	TGTGCCAGCAGCTCAATGGCCGGGAATGGCTACACCTTC
TRBV12-3/TRBV12-4	TRBJ1-1	few	NA	CASSHTGTEAFF	TGTGCCAGCAGCCACACCGGCACTGAAGCTTTCTTT
TRBV28	TRBJ2-7	few	TRBD2	CASSPSSGRGFEQYF	TGTGCCAGCAGCCCTTCTAGCGGGAGGGGATTCGAGCAGTACTTC
TRBV7-2	TRBJ2-3	many	NA	CASSFGYTQYF	TGTGCCAGCAGCTTCGGATATACGCAGTATTTT